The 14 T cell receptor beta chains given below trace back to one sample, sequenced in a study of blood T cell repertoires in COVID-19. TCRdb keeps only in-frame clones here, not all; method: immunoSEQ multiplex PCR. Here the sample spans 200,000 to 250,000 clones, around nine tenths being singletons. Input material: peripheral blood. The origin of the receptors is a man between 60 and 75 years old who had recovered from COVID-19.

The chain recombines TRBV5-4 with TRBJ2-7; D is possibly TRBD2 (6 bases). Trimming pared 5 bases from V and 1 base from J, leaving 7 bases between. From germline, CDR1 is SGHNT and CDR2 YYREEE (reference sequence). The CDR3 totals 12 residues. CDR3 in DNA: TGTGCCAGCAGTAGCGGATCCTACGAGCAGTACTTC. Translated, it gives CASSSGSYEQYF.

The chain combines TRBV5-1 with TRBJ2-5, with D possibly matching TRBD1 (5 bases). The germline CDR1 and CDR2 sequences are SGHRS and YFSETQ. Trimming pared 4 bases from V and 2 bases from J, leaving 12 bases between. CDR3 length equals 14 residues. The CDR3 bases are TGCGCCAGCAGCCCCCCTCCAGGGCAAGAGACCCAGTACTTC. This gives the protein CASSPPPGQETQYF. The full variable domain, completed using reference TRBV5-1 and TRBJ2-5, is KAGVTQTPRYLIKTRGQQVTLSCSPISGHRSVSWYQQTPGQGLQFLFEYFSETQRNKGNFPGRFSGRQFSNSRSEMNVSTLELGDSALYLCASSPPPGQETQYFGPGTRLLVL.

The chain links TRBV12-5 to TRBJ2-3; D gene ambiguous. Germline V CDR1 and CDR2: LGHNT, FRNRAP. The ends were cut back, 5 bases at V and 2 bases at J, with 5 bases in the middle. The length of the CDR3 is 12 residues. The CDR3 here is CASGPSTDTQYF. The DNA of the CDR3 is TGTGCTAGTGGTCCGTCCACAGATACGCAGTATTTT.

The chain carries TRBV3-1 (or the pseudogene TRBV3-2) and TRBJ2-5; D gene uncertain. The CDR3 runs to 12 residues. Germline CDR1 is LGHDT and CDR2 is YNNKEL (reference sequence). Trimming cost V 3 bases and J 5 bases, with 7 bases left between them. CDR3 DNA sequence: TGTGCCAGCAGCCATAGTGTGGAGACCCAGTACTTC. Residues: CASSHSVETQYF.

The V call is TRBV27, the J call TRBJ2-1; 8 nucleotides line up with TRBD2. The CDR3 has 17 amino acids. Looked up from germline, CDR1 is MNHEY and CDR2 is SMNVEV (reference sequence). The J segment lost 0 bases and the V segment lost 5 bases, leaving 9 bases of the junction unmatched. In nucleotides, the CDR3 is TGTGCCAGCAGTCCCCGAAGGGGGACTAGCTCCTACAATGAGCAGTTCTTC. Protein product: CASSPRRGTSSYNEQFF.

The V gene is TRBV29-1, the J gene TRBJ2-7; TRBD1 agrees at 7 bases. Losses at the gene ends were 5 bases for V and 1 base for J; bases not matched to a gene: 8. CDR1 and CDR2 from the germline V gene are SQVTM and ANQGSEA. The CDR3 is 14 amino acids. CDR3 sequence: CSVLQGPPSYEQYF. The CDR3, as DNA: TGCAGCGTTTTACAGGGGCCACCTTCCTACGAGCAGTACTTC.

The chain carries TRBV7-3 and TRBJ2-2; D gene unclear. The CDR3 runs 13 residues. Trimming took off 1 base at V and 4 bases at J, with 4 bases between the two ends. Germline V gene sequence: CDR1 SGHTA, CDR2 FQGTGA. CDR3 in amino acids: CASSLRATGELFF. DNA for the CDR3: TGTGCCAGCAGCTTAAGGGCCACCGGGGAGCTGTTTTTT.

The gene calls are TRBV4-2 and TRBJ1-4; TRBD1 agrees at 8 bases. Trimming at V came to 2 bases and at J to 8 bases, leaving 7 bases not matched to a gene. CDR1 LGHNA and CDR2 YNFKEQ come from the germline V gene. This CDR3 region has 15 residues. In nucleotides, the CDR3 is TGTGCCAGCAGCCAACGGACAGGGTTCGAGGAAAAACTGTTTTTT. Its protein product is CASSQRTGFEEKLFF.

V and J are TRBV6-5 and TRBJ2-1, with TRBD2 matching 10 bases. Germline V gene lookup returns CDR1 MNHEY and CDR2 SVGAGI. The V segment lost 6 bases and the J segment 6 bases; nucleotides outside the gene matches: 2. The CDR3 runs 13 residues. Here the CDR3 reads CASRGTSANEQFF. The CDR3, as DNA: TGTGCCAGCAGAGGGACTAGCGCCAATGAGCAGTTCTTC.

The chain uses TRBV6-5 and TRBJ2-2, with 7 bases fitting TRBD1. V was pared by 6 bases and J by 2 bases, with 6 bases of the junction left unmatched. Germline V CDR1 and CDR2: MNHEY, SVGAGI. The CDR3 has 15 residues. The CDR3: CASSPGTANTGELFF. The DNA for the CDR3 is TGTGCCAGCAGCCCCGGGACAGCTAACACCGGGGAGCTGTTTTTT.

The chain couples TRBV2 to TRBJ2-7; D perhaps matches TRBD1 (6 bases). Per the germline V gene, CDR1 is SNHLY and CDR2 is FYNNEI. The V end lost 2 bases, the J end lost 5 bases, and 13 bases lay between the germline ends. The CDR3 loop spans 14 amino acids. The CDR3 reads CASSELVQGDEQYF. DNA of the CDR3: TGTGCCAGCAGTGAACTGGTACAGGGAGACGAGCAGTACTTC.

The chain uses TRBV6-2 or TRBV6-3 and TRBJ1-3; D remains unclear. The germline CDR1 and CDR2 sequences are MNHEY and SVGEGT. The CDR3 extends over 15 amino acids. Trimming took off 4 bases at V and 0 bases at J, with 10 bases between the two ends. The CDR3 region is CASSSPALSGNTIYF. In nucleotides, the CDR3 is TGTGCCAGCAGTTCCCCAGCGCTCTCTGGAAACACCATATATTTT.

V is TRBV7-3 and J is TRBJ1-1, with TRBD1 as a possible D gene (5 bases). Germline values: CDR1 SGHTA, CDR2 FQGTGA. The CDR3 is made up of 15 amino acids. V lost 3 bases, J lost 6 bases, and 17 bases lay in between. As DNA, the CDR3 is TGTGCCAGCAGCTTTGGATCGGCCACGGGGGCTGAAGCTTTCTTT. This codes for CASSFGSATGAEAFF.

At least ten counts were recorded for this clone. The CDR3 coding sequence is TGTGCCAGCAGCCCCACCCCGGGACAGGGCACTGAAAAACTGTTTTTT. Translating it yields CASSPTPGQGTEKLFF. The chain uses TRBV3-1 (or the pseudogene TRBV3-2) and TRBJ1-4; 9 nucleotides agree with TRBD1. The germline V gene encodes CDR1 LGHDT and CDR2 YNNKEL (reference sequence). V lost 4 bases and J lost 7; bases outside the gene matches: 10. The CDR3 extends over 16 amino acids.